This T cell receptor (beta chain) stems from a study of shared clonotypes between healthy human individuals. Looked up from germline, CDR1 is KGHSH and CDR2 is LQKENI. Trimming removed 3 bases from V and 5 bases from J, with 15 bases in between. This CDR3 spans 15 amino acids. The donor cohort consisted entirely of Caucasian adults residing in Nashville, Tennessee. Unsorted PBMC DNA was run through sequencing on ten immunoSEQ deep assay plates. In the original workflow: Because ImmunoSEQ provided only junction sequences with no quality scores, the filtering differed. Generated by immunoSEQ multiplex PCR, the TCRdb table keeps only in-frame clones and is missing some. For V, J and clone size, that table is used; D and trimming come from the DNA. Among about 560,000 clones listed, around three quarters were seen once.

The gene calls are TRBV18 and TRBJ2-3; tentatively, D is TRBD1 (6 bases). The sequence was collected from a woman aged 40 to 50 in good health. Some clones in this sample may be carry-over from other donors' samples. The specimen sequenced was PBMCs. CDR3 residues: CASSPKQGSRDTQYF. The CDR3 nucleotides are TGTGCCAGCTCACCCAAACAGGGCTCGAGAGATACGCAGTATTTT.